Presented here are 23 T cell receptor beta chains from one specimen sequenced in a study of regulatory T cells in long-lasting Graves disease. Time point meaning: newly diagnosed GD, antithyroid drugs for less than 3 months. RNA isolated from PBMCs was used to make the TCR library. Both iRepertoire HTBI primers and Arm-PCR of CDR3 regions were used to build the TCR beta libraries. From the multiplex PCR reads, TCRdb called clonotypes with MiXCR, one entry per CDR3 protein. The profile shows a few hundred thousand distinct CDR3 sequences, under 20% of them singletons. This sample was also put to use in a study of T cells in Graves' hyperthyroidism and ophthalmopathy.

The sample was peripheral blood mononuclear cells (PBMCs), taken at new diagnosis, from a patient treated with antithyroid drugs. Every receptor here comes from a woman between 18 and 29 years old with Graves disease.

Comment on this clonotype: The junction differs from germline at one of its ends, possibly a read error. The V call is TRBV29-1, the J call TRBJ2-1; maybe TRBD2 (7 bases). Germline loops: CDR1 SQVTM, CDR2 ANQGSEA. The CDR3 is made up of 14 amino acids. Written as DNA, the CDR3 is TGCAGCGCGAGGGGGGGGCAAGGAAACAATGGGCAGTTCTTC. Translating gives CSARGGQGNNGQFF.

The V and J genes are TRBV4-1 and TRBJ2-2; D possibly corresponds to TRBD2 (7 bases). With 1 base removed from V and 5 bases from J, the gap between germline ends came to 20 bases. Germline V CDR1 and CDR2: MGHRA, YSYEKL. CDR3 size: 18 residues. CDR3 DNA sequence: TGCGCCAGCAGCCAAGGGGGGGCTCGGGGGGCTAGGACCGGGGAGCTGTTTTTT. This gives the protein CASSQGGARGARTGELFF.

This clonotype was recorded many times. J is TRBJ1-2 and V is TRBV7-8; 7 bases are shared with TRBD1. Germline CDR1 SGHVS, CDR2 FQNEAQ. The CDR3 loop spans 17 amino acids. V shed 5 bases and J 6 bases; nucleotides not matched to a gene: 18. CDR3 DNA sequence: TGTGCCAGCAGCCCTCGGACAGGTGGACCTAAGTTTGATGGCTACACCTTC. It encodes CASSPRTGGPKFDGYTF.

In this sample, this clonotype turned up many times. CDR3 coding DNA: TGTGCCAGCAGTGAAGGACTAGCGGGCTTCACAGATACGCAGTATTTT. As protein: CASSEGLAGFTDTQYF. V usage is TRBV2 and J usage is TRBJ2-3, with 10 bases fitting TRBD2. Germline V gene sequence: CDR1 SNHLY, CDR2 FYNNEI. The CDR3 is made up of 16 amino acids. V lost 1 base to trimming and J lost 2 bases; unmatched junction nucleotides: 3.

This clonotype was seen repeatedly, ten times or more. The chain combines TRBV7-2 with TRBJ2-7; tentatively, D is TRBD1 or TRBD2 (6 bases each). The CDR3 is made up of 15 amino acids. Germline V gene sequence: CDR1 SGHTA, CDR2 FQGNSA. V dropped 4 bases and J dropped 4 bases, with 17 bases sitting between them. The CDR3, as DNA: TGTGCCAGCAGCTCCCCCGGGGGCCGGGGGTACGAGCAGTACTTC. It codes for CASSSPGGRGYEQYF. The variable domain in full, completed from reference TRBV7-2 and TRBJ2-7, reads GAGVSQSPSNKVTEKGKDVELRCDPISGHTALYWYRQSLGQGLEFLIYFQGNSAPDKSGLPSDRFSAERTGGSVSTLTIQRTQQEDSAVYLCASSSPGGRGYEQYFGPGTRLTVT.

This clonotype has a count of ten or more. As DNA, the CDR3 is TGCGCCAGCAGCCTACTACCAAGCTCCTACGAGCAGTACTTC. Its protein is CASSLLPSSYEQYF. V and J are TRBV4-1 and TRBJ2-7; no firm D call. The V gene lost 4 bases and the J gene lost 0 bases, with 10 bases spanning the gap. The CDR3 loop spans 14 amino acids. Germline V CDR1 and CDR2: MGHRA, YSYEKL.

The chain links TRBV6-5 to TRBJ1-1, with D possibly being TRBD1 (6 bases). The CDR3 runs 15 residues. The V and J ends lost 2 bases and 0 bases respectively, with 10 bases between them. Germline assignment: CDR1 MNHEY and CDR2 SVGAGI. CDR3 sequence reads: CASSYGGGMNTEAFF. In DNA, the CDR3 is TGTGCCAGCAGTTACGGGGGCGGTATGAACACTGAAGCTTTCTTT.

There are many counts of this clonotype. This chain connects TRBV28 to TRBJ1-4; the match to TRBD1 covers 7 bases. Germline V gene lookup returns CDR1 MDHEN and CDR2 SYDVKM. The CDR3 extends over 14 amino acids. V shed 2 bases and J 6 bases; nucleotides not matched to a gene: 3. The CDR3 sequence: CASSLRGTDEKLFF. DNA of the CDR3: TGTGCCAGCAGTTTACGCGGGACAGATGAAAAACTGTTTTTT.

This clonotype has a handful of counts. The chain combines TRBV19 with TRBJ2-1; D is possibly TRBD1 (6 bases). CDR3 length equals 13 residues. V shed 5 bases and J shed 7 bases, with 12 bases lying between them. From germline, CDR1 is LNHDA and CDR2 SQIVND (reference sequence). CDR3 region: CASSWTAENEQFF. The DNA of the CDR3 is TGTGCCAGTAGTTGGACAGCTGAGAATGAGCAGTTCTTC.

The chain has TRBV28 and TRBJ1-5, with D unresolved. Germline values: CDR1 MDHEN, CDR2 SYDVKM. This CDR3 is built from 15 residues. Trimming took 5 bases from V and 0 from J, leaving 11 bases between them. The CDR3 bases are TGTGCCAGCAGTCCCAGGTATTATAGCAATCAGCCCCAGCATTTT. Translation: CASSPRYYSNQPQHF.

This clonotype was recorded at least ten times. The chain links TRBV18 to TRBJ2-1; either TRBD1 or TRBD2 may supply D (6 bases each). The CDR3 is 15 residues long. Trimming left V 0 bases short and J 5 bases short, with 11 bases between. Germline CDR1 and CDR2: KGHSH and LQKENI. The CDR3 loop reads CASSPPGGTDNEQFF. CDR3 DNA: TGTGCCAGCTCACCACCGGGGGGCACCGACAATGAGCAGTTCTTC.

This clonotype came up a few times. The CDR3 end shows no conserved phenylalanine or tryptophan, and so a read error is likely. The genes are TRBV20-1 and TRBJ1-1; perhaps TRBD1 as D (6 bases). V was cut by 7 bases and J by 11 bases, with 20 bases left in between. The CDR3 runs 12 residues. CDR1 and CDR2 (germline): DFQATT, SNEGSKA (reference sequence). CDR3 amino acids: CSVNQGRTTAFL. In nucleotides, the CDR3 is TGCAGTGTAAATCAGGGGCGTACCACGGCTTTCCTT.

This clonotype was counted at least ten times. The genes are TRBV7-9 and TRBJ2-3; possible D gene TRBD2, 5 bases. Trimming removed 10 bases from V and 3 bases from J, with 17 bases in between. The CDR3 contains 14 residues. Germline CDR1 and CDR2: SEHNR and FQNEAQ (reference sequence). As DNA, the CDR3 is TGTGCCACCCCTGGAGGACCCGGGACAGATACGCAGTATTTT. This sequence encodes CATPGGPGTDTQYF.

CDR3: CASSQGQAAYNEQFF. The CDR3 DNA sequence: TGTGCCAGCAGCCAGGGACAGGCGGCCTACAATGAGCAGTTCTTC. The chain combines TRBV11-2 with TRBJ2-1, with 8 bases matching TRBD1. Germline loops: CDR1 SGHAT, CDR2 FQNNGV. With V trimmed by 5 bases and J by 2 bases, 5 bases remained unmatched. CDR3 length: 15 amino acids.

The gene calls are TRBV28 and TRBJ1-2; D unresolved. The V gene's germline CDR1 is MDHEN and CDR2 SYDVKM. There are 12 residues in the CDR3. With 5 bases removed from V and 7 bases from J, the gap between germline ends came to 11 bases. The DNA of the CDR3 is TGTGCCAGCAGTGATGGACTGTCTGGCTACACCTTC. It encodes CASSDGLSGYTF.

Points on this clonotype: The junction differs from germline at one of its ends, possibly a read error. The chain recombines TRBV7-7 with TRBJ2-2; 8 bases align to TRBD1. CDR1 is SSHAT and CDR2 is FNYEAQ in the germline V gene (reference sequence). The CDR3 contains 15 residues. The CDR3 protein is CASSLAGGAGGELFF. CDR3 nucleotide sequence: TGTGCTAGCAGCTTGGCAGGGGGCGCCGGCGGGGAGCTGTTTTTT. Variable domain in full (rest from reference TRBV7-7 and TRBJ2-2): GAGVSQSPRYKVTKRGQDVTLRCDPISSHATLYWYQQALGQGPEFLTYFNYEAQPDKSGLPSDRFSAERPEGSISTLTIQRTEQRDSAMYRCASSLAGGAGGELFFGEGSRLTVL.

The rearrangement links TRBV9 to TRBJ2-3; D is possibly TRBD2 (5 bases). The CDR3 is made up of 14 amino acids. The germline gives CDR1 SGDLS, CDR2 YYNGEE. V was pared by 0 bases and J by 4 bases, with 9 bases between. CDR3 sequence: CASSVDPGADTQYF. Written as DNA, the CDR3 is TGTGCCAGCAGCGTAGATCCCGGGGCAGATACGCAGTATTTT.

Remarks on this clonotype: A read error may explain this, as a much larger clone is one base away. The V call is TRBV12-3 or TRBV12-4, the J call TRBJ2-6, with D unclear. The CDR3 spans 14 residues. CDR3 region: CASSQSSGTNVLTF. Written as DNA, the CDR3 is TGTGCCAGCAGTCAGTCCTCTGGGACCAACGTCCTGACTTTC.

The V and J genes are TRBV7-8 and TRBJ2-3, with D perhaps matching TRBD1 (6 bases). Trimming took off 3 bases at V and 1 base at J, with 14 bases between the two ends. The CDR3 contains 16 residues. In germline, CDR1 is SGHVS, CDR2 FQNEAQ. The CDR3 DNA sequence: TGTGCCAGCAGCTTGAGTCGGGACACTCGCACAGATACGCAGTATTTT. Amino acid sequence: CASSLSRDTRTDTQYF.

This clonotype was counted between two and nine times. A read error may account for a junction end that differs from germline. This chain links TRBV20-1 with TRBJ1-4; D remains ambiguous. The CDR3 is 16 amino acids. The germline V gene encodes CDR1 DFQATT and CDR2 SNEGSKA (reference sequence). The CDR3 region is CSARARLLTTNEKLFF. CDR3 bases: TGCAGTGCCAGAGCGAGGCTCCTCACAACTAATGAAAAACTGTTTTTT.

This clonotype was counted many times. The chain uses TRBV11-1 and TRBJ1-5; unclear D gene. The V end was cut by 5 bases, the J end by 5 bases, with 19 bases between. The CDR3 covers 16 residues. Per the germline V gene, CDR1 is SGHAT and CDR2 is FQDESV (reference sequence). The CDR3 spells CASSINEGGSDQPQHF. DNA for the CDR3: TGTGCCAGCAGCATCAATGAGGGTGGGAGCGATCAGCCCCAGCATTTT.

This clonotype was seen more than once but under ten times. The chain combines TRBV10-3 with TRBJ2-4; D is possibly TRBD2 (5 bases). Between the trimmed V and J ends, which lost 0 bases and 0 bases, there was a span of 12 bases. Germline V gives CDR1 ENHRY, CDR2 SYGVKD. This CDR3 spans 17 amino acids. CDR3 amino acids: CAISESHSGIAKNIQYF. The CDR3 region has the DNA TGTGCCATCAGTGAGTCACACTCGGGGATAGCCAAAAACATTCAGTACTTC.

The table lists this clonotype with a few counts. This chain links TRBV27 with TRBJ1-5; D might be TRBD1 (5 bases). The CDR3 consists of 15 residues. Germline V gene sequence: CDR1 MNHEY, CDR2 SMNVEV (reference sequence). Trimming pared 5 bases from V and 8 bases from J, leaving 19 bases between. The DNA of the CDR3 is TGTGCCAGCAGTCCCCCAGGGCAGTACGGGGAGCCCCAGCATTTT. Its protein is CASSPPGQYGEPQHF.